The rows below give T cell receptor beta chains drawn from one sample of a study of cytomegalovirus exposure and HLA in healthy donors. Clones were read by immunoSEQ multiplex PCR, and TCRdb kept only the in-frame ones, dropping some. Of hundreds of thousands of clones listed, approximately 70% were seen once; the top ten hold 2.6%. The material sequenced was PBMCs. Receptors originate from a man in his forties or fifties in good health and CMV-seropositive. Both conserved end residues are trimmed from each CDR3. Size is omitted from some rows. Given values are once, few, many or a class for expanded clones.

clone_size	j_call	v_call	cdr3_aa
NA	NA	TRBV2	ASSEWGQGATYEQY
NA	TRBJ2-5	TRBV5-1	ASSTGLEQETQY
few	TRBJ2-6	TRBV7-9	ASSFGSGIRAGANVLT
NA	TRBJ1-2	TRBV19	ASSMEGQGIGYT
NA	TRBJ1-4	TRBV5-1	ASSREGKVGEKLF
once	TRBJ2-3	TRBV7-2	ASSFSPSTDTQY
NA	TRBJ2-7	TRBV25-1	ASMEDRGLGGQY
once	TRBJ1-5	TRBV21-1	ASSKERVVGDQPQH
NA	TRBJ1-1	TRBV15	ATSISRAGGTEAF
NA	TRBJ1-5	TRBV6-5	ASSYGQGDQPQH
NA	TRBJ1-6	TRBV9	ASSVGRADNSPLH
NA	TRBJ1-1	TRBV4-2	ASSQVRGDGNTEAF
NA	TRBJ2-4	TRBV29-1	SVGHGSPPIQY
NA	TRBJ1-4	TRBV4-3	ASSQDWSDSNEKLF
few	TRBJ2-7	TRBV28	ASSLVAGGAYEQY
NA	TRBJ2-7	TRBV7-9	ASSLTTGTAYEQY
NA	TRBJ2-7	TRBV2	ASRAGTGENSEQY
NA	TRBJ1-1	TRBV21-1	ASSKVGGLNTEAF
few	TRBJ2-7	TRBV6-6	ASSYSTWVGPYEQY
NA	TRBJ1-5	TRBV7-2	ASSPQGLGQPQH
NA	TRBJ2-1	TRBV5-4	ASSQAGRPYNEQF
once	TRBJ1-5	TRBV4-1	ASSQAGTGDSNQPQH
NA	TRBJ2-1	TRBV15	ATSSGTDPYNEQF
NA	TRBJ1-2	TRBV14	ASSPSGGQGVYYGYT
few	TRBJ1-5	TRBV6-5	ASRAAEPNQPQH
once	TRBJ2-4	TRBV7-9	ASSLANRDNIQY
NA	TRBJ1-6	TRBV7-9	ASSWSGNRLH
NA	TRBJ2-7	TRBV2	ASSAQGRSEQY
once	TRBJ2-2	TRBV9	ASSLTGANTGELF